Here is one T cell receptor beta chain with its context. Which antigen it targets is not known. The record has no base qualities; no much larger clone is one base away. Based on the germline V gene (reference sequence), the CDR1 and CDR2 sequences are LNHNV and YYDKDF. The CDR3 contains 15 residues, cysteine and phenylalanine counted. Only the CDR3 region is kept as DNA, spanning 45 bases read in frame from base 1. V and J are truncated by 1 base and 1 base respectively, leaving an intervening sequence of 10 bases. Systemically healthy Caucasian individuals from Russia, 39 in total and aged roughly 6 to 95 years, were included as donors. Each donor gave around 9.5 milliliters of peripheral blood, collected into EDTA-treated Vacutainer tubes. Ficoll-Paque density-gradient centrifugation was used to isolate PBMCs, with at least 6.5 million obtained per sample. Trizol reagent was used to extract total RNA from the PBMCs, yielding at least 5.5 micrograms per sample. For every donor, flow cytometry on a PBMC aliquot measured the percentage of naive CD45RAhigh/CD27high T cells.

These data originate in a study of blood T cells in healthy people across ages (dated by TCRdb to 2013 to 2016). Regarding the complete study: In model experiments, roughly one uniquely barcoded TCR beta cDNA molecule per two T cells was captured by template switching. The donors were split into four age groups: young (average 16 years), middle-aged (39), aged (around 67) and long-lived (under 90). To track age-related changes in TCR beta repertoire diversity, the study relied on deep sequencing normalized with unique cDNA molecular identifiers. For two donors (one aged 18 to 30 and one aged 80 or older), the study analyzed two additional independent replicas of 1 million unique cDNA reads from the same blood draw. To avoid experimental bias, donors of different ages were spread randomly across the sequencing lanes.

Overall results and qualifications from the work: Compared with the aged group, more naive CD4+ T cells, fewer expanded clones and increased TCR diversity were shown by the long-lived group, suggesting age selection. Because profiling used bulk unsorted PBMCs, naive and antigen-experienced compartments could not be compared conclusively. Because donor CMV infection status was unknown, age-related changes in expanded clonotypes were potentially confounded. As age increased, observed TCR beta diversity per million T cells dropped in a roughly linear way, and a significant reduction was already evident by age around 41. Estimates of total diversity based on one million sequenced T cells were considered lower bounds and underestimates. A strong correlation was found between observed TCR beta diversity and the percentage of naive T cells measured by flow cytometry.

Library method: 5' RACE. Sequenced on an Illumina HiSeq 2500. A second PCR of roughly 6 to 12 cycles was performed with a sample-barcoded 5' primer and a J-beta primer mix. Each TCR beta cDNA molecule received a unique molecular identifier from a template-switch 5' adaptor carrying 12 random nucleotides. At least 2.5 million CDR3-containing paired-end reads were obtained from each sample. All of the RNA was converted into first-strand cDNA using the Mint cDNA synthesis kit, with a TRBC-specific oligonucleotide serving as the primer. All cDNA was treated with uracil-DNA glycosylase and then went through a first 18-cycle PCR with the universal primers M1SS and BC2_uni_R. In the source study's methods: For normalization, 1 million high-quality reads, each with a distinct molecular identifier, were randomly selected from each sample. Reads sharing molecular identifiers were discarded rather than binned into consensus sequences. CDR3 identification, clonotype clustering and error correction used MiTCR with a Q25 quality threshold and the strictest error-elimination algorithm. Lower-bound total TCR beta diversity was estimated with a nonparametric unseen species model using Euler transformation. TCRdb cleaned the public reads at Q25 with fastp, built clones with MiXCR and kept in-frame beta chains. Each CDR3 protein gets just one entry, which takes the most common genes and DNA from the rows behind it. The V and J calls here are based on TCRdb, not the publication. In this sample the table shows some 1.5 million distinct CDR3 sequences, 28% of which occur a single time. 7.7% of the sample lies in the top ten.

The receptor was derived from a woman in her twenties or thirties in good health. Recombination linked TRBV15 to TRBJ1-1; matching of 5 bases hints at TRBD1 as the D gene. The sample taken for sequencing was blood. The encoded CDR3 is CATSRVKQGNTEAFF. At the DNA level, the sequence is TGTGCCACCAGCAGAGTGAAGCAGGGGAACACTGAAGCTTTCTTT.